This T cell receptor beta chain was identified in a study of preoperative IRX-2 immunotherapy in early breast cancer. Germline V gene data show CDR1 as LNHNV and CDR2 as YYDKDF (reference sequence). Losses at the gene ends were 6 bases for V and 7 bases for J; bases not matched to a gene: 15. This CDR3 is built from 17 residues. Treatment: preoperative locoregional IRX-2 cytokine immunotherapy. This phase Ib study tested locoregional IRX-2 cytokine immunotherapy given before surgery. The method was immunoSEQ multiplex PCR; TCRdb's version includes in-frame clones alone and lacks a portion of them. The sample consists of 95,000 to 100,000 clones, around 86% of them appearing once.

The sequence was obtained from a human donor with breast cancer. The V gene is TRBV15, the J gene TRBJ1-5; TRBD1 aligns across 10 bases. Sequencing was performed on tumor tissue, taken after IRX-2 immunotherapy. The CDR3 DNA follows: TGTGCCACCAGAGAGGCCACGGGACAGGGGAGAGCGCAGCCCCAGCATTTT. Translating it yields CATREATGQGRAQPQHF.